One and the same sample provided the 11 T cell receptor beta chains below, sequenced in a study of cytomegalovirus exposure and HLA in healthy donors. PCR employed 60 Vbeta and 13 Jbeta primers. Profiled with immunoSEQ multiplex PCR; TCRdb holds only in-frame clones, not every one. The table has more than 80,000 clones, just under 80% seen once. The sample comprised PBMCs. The origin of the receptors is a woman aged 40 to 50 in good health and CMV-seropositive.

The chain recombines TRBV6-5 with TRBJ2-7, with D possibly matching TRBD1 (5 bases). Germline CDR1 is MNHEY and CDR2 is SVGAGI. With 5 bases removed from V and 6 bases from J, the gap between germline ends came to 20 bases. The CDR3 totals 15 residues. In DNA, the CDR3 is TGTGCCAGCAGTCAGGGATCGGCTACTCGTTCCGAGCAGTACTTC. Its protein is CASSQGSATRSEQYF.

The chain joins TRBV5-6 to TRBJ2-7; 7 bases align to TRBD2. The CDR3 totals 15 residues. Unmatched junction bases numbered 9, after V lost 0 bases and J lost 6 bases. Germline CDR1 and CDR2: SGHDT and YYEEEE. The CDR3 loop is CASSLARLAALEQYF. DNA of the CDR3: TGTGCCAGCAGCTTGGCCAGACTAGCCGCCCTCGAGCAGTACTTC.

The rearrangement joins TRBV5-6 to TRBJ1-1; maybe TRBD1 (5 bases). CDR3 length: 12 residues. CDR1 and CDR2 (germline): SGHDT, YYEEEE. Trimming cost V 0 bases and J 7 bases, with 7 bases left between them. CDR3 DNA: TGTGCCAGCAGCTTGGGACAGCGTGAAGCTTTCTTT. Translating it yields CASSLGQREAFF. Drawing the rest from reference TRBV5-6 and TRBJ1-1, the complete variable domain is DAGVTQSPTHLIKTRGQQVTLRCSPKSGHDTVSWYQQALGQGPQFIFQYYEEEERQRGNFPDRFSGHQFPNYSSELNVNALLLGDSALYLCASSLGQREAFFGQGTRLTVV.

The chain couples TRBV5-4 to TRBJ2-1; 10 bases agree with TRBD2. V lost 3 bases, J lost 7 bases, and 7 bases stayed unmatched. Germline assignment: CDR1 SGHNT and CDR2 YYREEE (reference sequence). The CDR3 extends over 15 amino acids. CDR3 DNA: TGTGCCAGCAGCTCCGGAGGACTAGCGGCTAATGAGCAGTTCTTC. It is translated as CASSSGGLAANEQFF.

The J gene is TRBJ2-7, the V gene TRBV28, with TRBD1 matching 8 bases. Germline V CDR1 and CDR2: MDHEN, SYDVKM. The CDR3 consists of 13 residues. J lost 4 bases, V lost 5 bases, and 4 bases had no gene match. The CDR3 spells CASSRDRWYEQYF. In DNA, the CDR3 is TGTGCCAGCAGTCGGGACAGGTGGTACGAGCAGTACTTC.

The rearrangement links TRBV14 to TRBJ1-1; the match to TRBD1 covers 8 bases. The CDR3 runs to 17 residues. The germline V gene has CDR1 SGHDN and CDR2 FVKESK. The V segment lost 1 base and the J segment 4 bases; nucleotides outside the gene matches: 11. CDR3: CASSQVPSWQGATEAFF. In DNA, the CDR3 is TGTGCCAGCAGCCAAGTCCCCTCGTGGCAGGGGGCCACTGAAGCTTTCTTT.

The chain joins TRBV2 to TRBJ2-3; 7 nucleotides line up with TRBD2. Trimming at V came to 7 bases and at J to 2 bases, leaving 12 bases not matched to a gene. In germline, CDR1 is SNHLY, CDR2 FYNNEI. This CDR3 contains 16 residues. The CDR3 sequence: CASTEFEAGTTDTQYF. DNA of the CDR3: TGTGCCAGCACAGAATTCGAAGCGGGAACCACAGATACGCAGTATTTT.

The chain couples TRBV9 to TRBJ1-2, with 8 bases fitting TRBD1. V was clipped by 4 bases and J by 7 bases; unmatched bases: 12. This CDR3 comprises 15 residues. Germline lookup yields CDR1 SGDLS and CDR2 YYNGEE. Here the CDR3 DNA reads TGTGCCAGCAGCCCCCAGACAGGGGTGTTAGGTGGCTACACCTTC. It specifies CASSPQTGVLGGYTF.

A remark on this clone: A junction end diverges from the germline sequence, so it may reflect a read error. The chain uses TRBV7-9 and TRBJ1-1; 8 bases match TRBD1. Germline CDR1 reads SEHNR; CDR2 reads FQNEAQ (reference sequence). CDR3 length: 12 residues. The CDR3 loop is CSSSLRQGRAFF. Written as DNA, the CDR3 is TGTTCCAGCAGCCTACGACAGGGGCGAGCTTTCTTT.

V and J are TRBV14 and TRBJ1-2; weak D call: TRBD1 (6 bases). Per germline, CDR1 SGHDN and CDR2 FVKESK. Trimming cost V 1 base and J 3 bases, with 6 bases left between them. CDR3 length: 13 amino acids. The CDR3 region is CASSQGQDYGYTF. The DNA for the CDR3 is TGTGCCAGCAGCCAAGGACAGGACTATGGCTACACCTTC.

The gene calls are TRBV5-1 and TRBJ1-1, with D unclear. The germline gives CDR1 SGHRS, CDR2 YFSETQ. V lost 1 base and J 0 bases, leaving 7 bases between the germline ends. The CDR3 loop spans 14 amino acids. The CDR3 bases are TGCGCCAGCAGCTTGCTGAGGATGAACACTGAAGCTTTCTTT. Its translation is CASSLLRMNTEAFF.